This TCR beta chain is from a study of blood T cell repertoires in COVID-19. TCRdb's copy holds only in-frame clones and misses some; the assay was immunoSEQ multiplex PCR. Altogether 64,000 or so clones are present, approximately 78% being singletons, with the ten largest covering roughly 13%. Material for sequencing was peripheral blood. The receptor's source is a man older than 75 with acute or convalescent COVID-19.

The CDR3 here is CASSAYGYTF. The CDR3 DNA reads TGTGCCAGCAGCGCGTATGGCTACACCTTC. The V and J genes are TRBV7-9 and TRBJ1-2; no firm D call. This CDR3 contains 10 residues. The V gene's germline CDR1 is SEHNR and CDR2 FQNEAQ (reference sequence). Trimming stripped 5 bases from V and 5 bases from J, with 3 bases between. Based on the CDR3 plus reference TRBV7-9 and TRBJ1-2, the full variable domain is DTGVSQNPRHKITKRGQNVTFRCDPISEHNRLYWYRQTLGQGPEFLTYFQNEAQLEKSRLLSDRFSAERPKGSFSTLEIQRTEQGDSAMYLCASSAYGYTFGSGTRLTVV.